This T cell receptor (beta chain) was retrieved from a study of cytomegalovirus exposure and HLA in healthy donors. Broader study findings: Per a later analysis, HLA-associated TCR beta chains showed more clonal expansion than other, equally common TCR beta chains. Reports state that TCR beta sequences accurately predicted most subjects' HLA-A and HLA-B alleles. The authors enumerated 150 to 200 TCR beta chains as linked to cytomegalovirus.

The PCR employed 60 Vbeta primers together with 13 Jbeta primers. Only in-frame clones appear in the TCRdb table, and some are missing; sequencing was by immunoSEQ multiplex PCR. The data show around 150,000 clones, under 75% seen once. The CDR3 runs 16 residues. This clone was seen a few times. The antigen is unknown. The source of this sequence is a woman aged 60 to 75 in good health and CMV-seropositive. Sample: PBMCs. The chain carries TRBV21-1 and TRBJ2-3; the table's D call, TRBD1, has no DNA check behind it. TRBV21-1 is a documented pseudogene. For the CDR3, the DNA is TGTGCCAGCAGCAAAGTCGGGTCGAGTAGGGGGGATACGCAGTATTTT. It encodes CASSKVGSSRGDTQYF.